This T cell receptor (beta chain) comes out of a study of T cell repertoires and HLA-DP antigens. This clone was picked up one time. Its antigen is undetermined. TCRdb keeps only in-frame clones here, not all; method: immunoSEQ multiplex PCR. The sample consists of approximately 89,000 clones, approximately 86% of them appearing once. The germline V and J ends were trimmed by 11 bases and 0 bases, with 11 bases remaining between them. This CDR3 has 12 residues. Germline V CDR1 and CDR2: MDHEN, SYDVKM. J is TRBJ2-7 and V is TRBV28; D is unclear. Material for sequencing was CD4+ T cells from PBMCs. This clonotype originated in a man between 45 and 60 years old in good health and CMV-seronegative. The chain's CDR3 is CAGRVFSYEQYF. Written as DNA, the CDR3 is TGTGCCGGCCGGGTCTTCTCCTACGAGCAGTACTTC.